This TCR beta chain comes out of a study of CD4 T cells in relation to SARS-CoV-2 and coronaviruses. Study-wide context: Shared crossreactive spike epitopes were mapped to their HLA restriction.

Germline V lookup: CDR1 SGDLS, CDR2 YYNGEE. V was trimmed by 7 bases and J by 5 bases, leaving 21 bases between them. The CDR3 is 16 amino acids. Deep TCR-beta sequencing used DNA from uncultured naive and memory CD4+ T cells. Sequenced by immunoSEQ multiplex PCR; TCRdb stores in-frame clones only, minus some. Counted here are tens of thousands of clones, over 75% occurring once; the ten biggest clones make up less than 4%. The chain carries TRBV9 and TRBJ2-2, with a possible D match to TRBD1 (7 bases). This TCR came from an adult with COVID-19. Material: memory CD4+ T cells from PBMCs. The CDR3 spells CASGEFSGGQTGELFF. The CDR3 DNA reads as TGTGCCAGCGGGGAATTCTCAGGGGGGCAAACCGGGGAGCTGTTTTTT. Supplemented by reference TRBV9 and TRBJ2-2, the full variable domain reads DSGVTQTPKHLITATGQRVTLRCSPRSGDLSVYWYQQSLDQGLQFLIQYYNGEERAKGNILERFSAQQFPDLHSELNLSSLELGDSALYFCASGEFSGGQTGELFFGEGSRLTVL.